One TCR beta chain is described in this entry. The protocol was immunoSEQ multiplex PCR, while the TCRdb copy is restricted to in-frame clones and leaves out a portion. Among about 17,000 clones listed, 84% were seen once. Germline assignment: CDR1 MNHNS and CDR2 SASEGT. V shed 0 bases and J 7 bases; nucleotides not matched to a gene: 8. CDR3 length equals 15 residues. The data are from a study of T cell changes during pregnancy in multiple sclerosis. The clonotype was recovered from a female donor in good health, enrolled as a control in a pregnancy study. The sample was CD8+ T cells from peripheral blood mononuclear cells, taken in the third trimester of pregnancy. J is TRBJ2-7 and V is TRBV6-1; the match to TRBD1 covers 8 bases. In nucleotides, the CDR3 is TGTGCCAGCAGTGAAGCAGAGGACAGGGCCAGGGAGCAGTACTTC. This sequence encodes CASSEAEDRAREQYF.